The clone carrying this T cell receptor beta chain was detected a few times. The data are from a study of blood T cell repertoires in COVID-19. Whole-study context: The United States, Italy and Spain provided the acute and convalescent COVID-19 samples.

The CDR3 has 15 amino acids. The V gene end was trimmed by 3 bases and the J gene end by 5 bases; junction bases not matched to a gene: 11. From germline, CDR1 is SQVTM and CDR2 ANQGSEA. Here immunoSEQ multiplex PCR was the method, and the copy in TCRdb shows in-frame clones only, minus some. The sample holds roughly 300,000 clones, about four fifths seen once. The rearrangement uses TRBV29-1 and TRBJ2-5; 8 bases align to TRBD2. This clonotype originated in a woman in her forties or fifties who had recovered from COVID-19. The sequenced sample was peripheral blood. The CDR3 region is CSVEPGTSRAETQYF. DNA for the CDR3: TGCAGCGTTGAGCCGGGGACTAGTAGGGCGGAGACCCAGTACTTC.